These 24 T cell receptor beta chains share one sample of origin, sequenced in a study of blood T cell repertoires in COVID-19. Only in-frame clones appear in the TCRdb table, and some are missing; sequencing was by immunoSEQ multiplex PCR. This sample has 150,000 to 200,000 clones, with about 86% found just once. Sequencing was done on a sample of peripheral blood. The receptors were gathered from a man in his sixties with acute or convalescent COVID-19.

Concerning this clone: One junction end does not reproduce the germline sequence, and a read error may be involved. As DNA, the CDR3 is TGTGCCAGCAGGCAAGCGGGAGGTGAGCAGTTCTTC. It translates to CASRQAGGEQFF. The chain has TRBV3-1 (or the pseudogene TRBV3-2) and TRBJ2-1; TRBD2 aligns across 9 bases. Germline loops: CDR1 LGHDT, CDR2 YNNKEL (reference sequence). The CDR3 totals 12 residues.

This clone was observed once. This chain connects TRBV10-3 to TRBJ2-3, with 7 bases matching TRBD2. Germline assignment: CDR1 ENHRY and CDR2 SYGVKD. With V trimmed by 3 bases and J by 3 bases, 6 bases remained unmatched. The CDR3 extends over 15 amino acids. CDR3 loop: CAISDGGRLTDTQYF. In DNA, the CDR3 is TGTGCCATCAGTGATGGCGGGAGATTGACAGATACGCAGTATTTT.

This clone appeared a few times. The genes are TRBV5-4 and TRBJ2-2; D perhaps matches TRBD2 (6 bases). The V and J ends lost 2 bases and 1 base respectively, with 9 bases between them. Germline V CDR1 and CDR2: SGHNT, YYREEE (reference sequence). This CDR3 is 15 amino acids long. CDR3 bases: TGTGCCAGCAGCTTTTCCGGGAGGAACACCGGGGAGCTGTTTTTT. This translates into CASSFSGRNTGELFF.

The chain employs TRBV11-2 and TRBJ2-1; tentative D call: TRBD2 (6 bases). V was clipped by 0 bases and J by 5 bases, with 14 bases between them. This CDR3 contains 16 residues. Germline values: CDR1 SGHAT, CDR2 FQNNGV. The CDR3 DNA sequence: TGTGCCAGCAGCTTAGATTTAGGTAGCGGAAACAATGAGCAGTTCTTC. This translates into CASSLDLGSGNNEQFF.

The gene calls are TRBV7-2 and TRBJ2-7, with 10 bases matching TRBD2. J was trimmed by 0 bases and V by 1 base; bases with no gene match: 9. This CDR3 is 18 amino acids long. From germline, CDR1 is SGHTA and CDR2 FQGNSA. The CDR3 here is CASSLGASSGGNSYEQYF. CDR3 DNA sequence: TGTGCCAGCAGCTTAGGGGCTTCTAGCGGGGGCAACTCCTACGAGCAGTACTTC.

This sequence joins TRBV2 and TRBJ2-6, with unresolved D. The CDR3 covers 14 residues. In germline, CDR1 is SNHLY, CDR2 FYNNEI. Trimming shortened V by 4 bases and J by 2 bases, and 6 bases separated the two germline ends. The CDR3 loop is CASSAAAGANVLTF. In DNA, the CDR3 is TGTGCCAGCAGTGCCGCGGCTGGGGCCAACGTCCTGACTTTC.

This sequence joins TRBV2 and TRBJ2-3; tentatively, D is TRBD2 (5 bases). CDR3 length equals 13 residues. The germline gives CDR1 SNHLY, CDR2 FYNNEI. V lost 7 bases and J 6 bases, leaving 14 bases between the germline ends. CDR3 amino acids: CASIRTPGDTQYF. The CDR3, as DNA: TGTGCCAGCATCCGGACCCCGGGGGATACGCAGTATTTT.

V is TRBV7-2 and J is TRBJ1-2; D might be TRBD1 (6 bases). The CDR3 spans 15 residues. The germline V gene encodes CDR1 SGHTA and CDR2 FQGNSA. V lost 4 bases and J lost 8, with 20 bases in between. The CDR3 sequence is CASSSPGQGTRGYTF. The CDR3 nucleotides are TGTGCCAGCAGCTCCCCGGGGCAGGGGACAAGGGGCTACACCTTC.

V gene TRBV7-6 combines with J gene TRBJ2-6, with D perhaps matching TRBD1 (6 bases). Germline V gene sequence: CDR1 SGHVS, CDR2 FNYEAQ. V lost 0 bases and J 0 bases, leaving 12 bases between the germline ends. There are 18 residues in the CDR3. The CDR3 bases are TGTGCCAGCAGCTTAGCGGGACAATCGAACTCTGGGGCCAACGTCCTGACTTTC. The encoded protein is CASSLAGQSNSGANVLTF.

V usage is TRBV11-2 and J usage is TRBJ2-7, with 7 bases lining up with TRBD1. Germline V CDR1 and CDR2: SGHAT, FQNNGV. This CDR3 is 13 amino acids long. V trimming: 7 bases; J trimming: 3 bases; junction bases outside the gene matches: 6. The CDR3 DNA reads TGTGCCAGCACAAGGGACAGCTACTACGAGCAGTACTTC. This codes for CASTRDSYYEQYF.

V gene TRBV29-1 combines with J gene TRBJ1-1; 9 bases match TRBD1. The CDR3 is 14 amino acids. CDR1 is SQVTM, CDR2 ANQGSEA, per germline. V lost 8 bases and J lost 5; bases outside the gene matches: 12. The CDR3 bases are TGCAGCACCCTACAGGGGGCCGGCACAACTGAAGCTTTCTTT. This encodes CSTLQGAGTTEAFF.

The chain links TRBV29-1 to TRBJ2-7; 7 positions agree with TRBD2. This CDR3 has 12 amino acids. Trimming removed 6 bases from V and 6 bases from J; junction bases left unmatched: 8. Germline CDR1 SQVTM, CDR2 ANQGSEA. The CDR3 DNA reads as TGCAGCGTGGAAACTAGCGTGGGCGAGCAGTACTTC. Translating it yields CSVETSVGEQYF.

The genes are TRBV10-3 and TRBJ2-7; D gene uncertain. CDR1 is ENHRY and CDR2 is SYGVKD in the germline V gene. This CDR3 has 11 amino acids. V lost 4 bases and J 5 bases, leaving 6 bases between the germline ends. The CDR3 here is CAISAYDEQYF. CDR3 nucleotide sequence: TGTGCCATCAGTGCGTATGACGAGCAGTACTTC.

The chain joins TRBV11-2 to TRBJ2-5, with TRBD1 matching 12 bases. CDR3 length: 15 amino acids. The J segment lost 5 bases and the V segment lost 4 bases, leaving 5 bases of the junction unmatched. The germline V gene has CDR1 SGHAT and CDR2 FQNNGV. The CDR3 spells CASSSGTGGYETQYF. In nucleotides, the CDR3 is TGTGCCAGCAGCTCCGGGACAGGGGGCTATGAGACCCAGTACTTC.

The DNA for the CDR3 is TGTGCCAGCAGCGCCCGGGGGGGGCGTCAAGAGACCCAGTACTTC. Its protein is CASSARGGRQETQYF. The rearrangement joins TRBV11-1 to TRBJ2-5; 8 bases agree with TRBD2. This CDR3 spans 15 amino acids. The germline V gene encodes CDR1 SGHAT and CDR2 FQDESV (reference sequence). The trim removed 5 bases at V and 2 bases at J, leaving 7 bases unmatched.

The CDR3 sequence: CASSIRGDQPQHF. In DNA, the CDR3 is TGTGCCAGTAGTATACGGGGGGATCAGCCCCAGCATTTT. This chain joins TRBV19 and TRBJ1-5; D perhaps matches TRBD1 (5 bases). The V gene's germline CDR1 is LNHDA and CDR2 SQIVND (reference sequence). The CDR3 has 13 amino acids. Trimming shortened V by 2 bases and J by 5 bases, and 7 bases separated the two germline ends.

This clone was seen only once. V and J are TRBV5-8 and TRBJ1-2; possible D gene TRBD1, 6 bases. The germline CDR1 and CDR2 sequences are SGHTS and YDEGEE. The V end lost 4 bases, the J end lost 5 bases, and 15 bases lay between the germline ends. This CDR3 is 14 amino acids long. The CDR3 DNA sequence: TGTGCCAGCAGCCAGGGGCGGGTTTGGTATGGCTACACCTTC. This gives the protein CASSQGRVWYGYTF.

This rearrangement joins TRBV5-1 to TRBJ2-7; possibly TRBD2 for D (6 bases). Germline CDR1 and CDR2: SGHRS and YFSETQ. The CDR3 runs to 16 residues. The ends were cut back, 2 bases at V and 2 bases at J, with 17 bases in the middle. DNA of the CDR3: TGCGCCAGCAGCTTTGTCTCCGGGAGTGCTACCTACGAGCAGTACTTC. It codes for CASSFVSGSATYEQYF.

This clone occurred a few times. The chain employs TRBV9 and TRBJ2-2; the match to TRBD2 covers 7 bases. V shed 5 bases and J 5 bases; nucleotides not matched to a gene: 12. The CDR3 extends over 16 amino acids. The germline gives CDR1 SGDLS, CDR2 YYNGEE. CDR3 protein: CASSRGGPGGTGELFF. The CDR3 coding sequence is TGTGCCAGCAGTCGGGGAGGGCCTGGTGGGACCGGGGAGCTGTTTTTT. Supplemented by reference TRBV9 and TRBJ2-2, the full variable domain reads DSGVTQTPKHLITATGQRVTLRCSPRSGDLSVYWYQQSLDQGLQFLIQYYNGEERAKGNILERFSAQQFPDLHSELNLSSLELGDSALYFCASSRGGPGGTGELFFGEGSRLTVL.

The rearrangement links TRBV10-1 to TRBJ2-7, with a tentative D call TRBD1 (6 bases). Trimming stripped 2 bases from V and 6 bases from J, with 14 bases between. Per the germline V gene, CDR1 is WNHNN and CDR2 is SYGVQD (reference sequence). The CDR3 has 14 amino acids. CDR3 nucleotides: TGCGCCAGCAGTGAGGACCCTGGGGGCTCCGAGCAGTACTTC. Translating it yields CASSEDPGGSEQYF.

This sequence joins TRBV28 and TRBJ1-2, with D possibly TRBD1 on 6 matching bases. The CDR3 sequence is 16 residues long. With 3 bases removed from V and 5 bases from J, the gap between germline ends came to 19 bases. Germline lookup yields CDR1 MDHEN and CDR2 SYDVKM. CDR3 region: CASSFLGTPDSYGYTF. CDR3 DNA sequence: TGTGCCAGCAGTTTCCTAGGGACACCGGATAGTTATGGCTACACCTTC.

The chain has TRBV3-1 (or the pseudogene TRBV3-2) and TRBJ1-1; D not resolved. Germline-derived CDR1 and CDR2 are LGHDT and YNNKEL (reference sequence). The germline V and J ends were trimmed by 4 bases and 1 base, with 13 bases remaining between them. The CDR3 runs 15 residues. The CDR3 sequence: CASSLGIIGNTEAFF. The DNA of the CDR3 is TGTGCCAGCAGCCTGGGCATTATTGGGAACACTGAAGCTTTCTTT.

This chain links TRBV4-2 with TRBJ2-5, with 9 bases fitting TRBD2. The CDR3 has 16 amino acids. Germline CDR1 is LGHNA and CDR2 is YNFKEQ. J was trimmed by 5 bases and V by 3 bases; bases with no gene match: 10. The CDR3: CASSQGVAGVRETQYF. The CDR3 coding sequence is TGTGCCAGCAGCCAGGGGGTAGCGGGAGTCCGGGAGACCCAGTACTTC.

The gene calls are TRBV30 and TRBJ1-2, with 9 bases lining up with TRBD1. Germline V lookup: CDR1 GTSNPN, CDR2 SVGIG (reference sequence). CDR3 length: 13 residues. The V segment lost 1 base and the J segment 6 bases; nucleotides outside the gene matches: 3. The CDR3 is CAWSGQGVNGYTF. The CDR3 bases are TGTGCCTGGAGTGGACAGGGGGTTAATGGCTACACCTTC.